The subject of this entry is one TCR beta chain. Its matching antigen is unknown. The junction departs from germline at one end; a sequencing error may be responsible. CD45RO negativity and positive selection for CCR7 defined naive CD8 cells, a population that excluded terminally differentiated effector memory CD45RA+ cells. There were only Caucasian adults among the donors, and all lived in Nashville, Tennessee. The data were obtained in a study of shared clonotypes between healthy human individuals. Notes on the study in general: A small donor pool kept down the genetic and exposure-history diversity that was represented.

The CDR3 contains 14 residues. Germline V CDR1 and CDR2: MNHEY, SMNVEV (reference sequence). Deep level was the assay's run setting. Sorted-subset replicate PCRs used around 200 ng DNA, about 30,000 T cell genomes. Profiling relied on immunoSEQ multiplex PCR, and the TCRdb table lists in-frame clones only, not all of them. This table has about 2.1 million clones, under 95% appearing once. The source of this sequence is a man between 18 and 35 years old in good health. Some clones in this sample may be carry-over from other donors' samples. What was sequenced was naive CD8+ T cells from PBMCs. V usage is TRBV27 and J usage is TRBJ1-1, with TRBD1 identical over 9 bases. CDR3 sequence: CASSTTGGNTEVFF. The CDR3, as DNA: TGTGCCAGCAGCACGACAGGGGGGAACACTGAAGTTTTCTTT.